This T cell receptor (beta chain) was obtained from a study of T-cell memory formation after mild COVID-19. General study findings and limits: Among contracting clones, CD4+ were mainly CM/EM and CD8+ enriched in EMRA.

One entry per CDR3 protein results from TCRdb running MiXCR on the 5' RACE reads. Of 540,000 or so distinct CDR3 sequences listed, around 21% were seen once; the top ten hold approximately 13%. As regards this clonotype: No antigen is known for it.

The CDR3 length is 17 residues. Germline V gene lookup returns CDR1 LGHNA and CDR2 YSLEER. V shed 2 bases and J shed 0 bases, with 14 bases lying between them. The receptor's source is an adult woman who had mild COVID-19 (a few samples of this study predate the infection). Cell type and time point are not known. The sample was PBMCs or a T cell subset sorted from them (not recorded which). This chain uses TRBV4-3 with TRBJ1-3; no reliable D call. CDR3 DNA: TGCGCCAGCAGCCAATTTTTAGGGAGGAGCTCTGGAAACACCATATATTTT. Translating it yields CASSQFLGRSSGNTIYF.